Listed here is a single T cell receptor beta chain. This clone occurred a few times. The antigen it binds to is not known. Base qualities are not recorded, but no much larger clone differs from it by a single base. In the prospective study, participants were roughly 18 to 90 years old, resided in 24 geographic areas of the United States, and were enrolled through a virtual design. Cohort assignment in the prospective study relied on participant-reported clinical history from a screening survey and a study questionnaire. ImmuneRACE Cohort 3 recovered participants were defined by two consecutive negative NP/OP PCR tests, healthcare professional clearance, or symptom resolution. Each participant in the prospective study had whole blood, serum and a nasopharyngeal or oropharyngeal swab collected by mobile phlebotomists. Over an approximately 2-month period, participants in the prospective study had the option of providing additional blood draws and questionnaires. Blood samples from the prospective study were shipped frozen or at room temperature prior to DNA extraction.

This specimen belongs to a study of blood T cell repertoires in COVID-19 (TCRdb year 2020). Study-level background: Collaborator samples came from the United States, Italy and Spain and covered acute and convalescent phases of COVID-19. The material from the prospective study consisted of cDNA or gDNA derived from T cells, B-cell-depleted T cells, or PBMCs. Subjects who had been exposed to COVID-19, were actively infected with it, or had recovered from it provided the deeply sampled blood TCRbeta repertoires that made up the dataset. The repertoires were released in a freely available public database meant as a resource for research on the immune response to SARS-CoV-2. Samples were obtained from the ongoing ImmuneRACE study (first 160 participants) and from 1,254 subjects provided by 6 global collaborators. A de-identified subject ID, COVID-19 status, age in years and sex were almost always included in the sample metadata. Where HLA class I and class II types were available, the types were taken from metadata supplied by the sample provider, not from assay-based typing. Broader findings and caveats from the paper: The quantity of clinical and demographic metadata differed by source and by participant and was supplied without curation.

CDR1 SGHAT and CDR2 FQNNGV are derived from the germline V gene. Taken from cysteine to phenylalanine, the CDR3 has 15 residues. CDR3 DNA is the only sequence kept; it has 45 bases, read in frame from the first base. The germline V end is reduced by 3 bases and the J end by 1 base; junction bases left unmatched: 2. TCRbeta CDR3 regions were amplified from genomic DNA using the immunoSEQ Assay, a bias-controlled multiplex PCR. The authors' analysis ran thus. The number of nucleated cells in each sample was estimated by amplification of reference gene primers within the assay. Sequence reads were collapsed and filtered to measure the absolute abundance of every unique TCRbeta CDR3 rearrangement. Productive Simpson clonality was computed per sample as the square root of Simpson's diversity index over productive rearrangements. TCRdb holds this immuneACCESS table with in-frame rearrangements only. Some clones are missing; in checked studies, unresolved V genes explain under half, and the rest has no known cause. The D gene and trimming were derived from the DNA, and the V and J assignments and clone size from that table. The sample yields 150,000 to 200,000 clones; more than 80% were counted once. Jointly, the top ten make up 6.2% of the sample.

This receptor chain uses TRBV11-2 and TRBJ2-7; 11 bases in the middle match TRBD2. Material: PBMCs or T cells enriched from blood (not recorded which). The TCR comes from a man aged 35 to 55 who had recovered from COVID-19. For the CDR3, the sequence is CASSFGTSGSYEQYF. Here is the DNA: TGTGCCAGCAGCTTCGGGACTAGCGGATCCTACGAGCAGTACTTC.